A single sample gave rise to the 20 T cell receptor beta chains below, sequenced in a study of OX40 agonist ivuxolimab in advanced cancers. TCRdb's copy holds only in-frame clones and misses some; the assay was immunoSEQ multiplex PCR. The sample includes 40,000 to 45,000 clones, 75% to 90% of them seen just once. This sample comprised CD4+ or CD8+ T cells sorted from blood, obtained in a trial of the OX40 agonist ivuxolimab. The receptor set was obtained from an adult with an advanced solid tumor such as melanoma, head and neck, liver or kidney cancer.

The CDR3 nucleotides are TGTGCCAGCAGGCCACTTTTAGCGGGAGGGCCGCAGTTCTTC. This translates into CASRPLLAGGPQFF. The chain links TRBV27 to TRBJ2-1, with 11 bases identical to TRBD2. CDR3 length: 14 residues. After removal of 6 bases from V and 12 bases from J, the junction contained 10 bases not matched to a gene. CDR1 and CDR2 from the germline V gene are MNHEY and SMNVEV (reference sequence).

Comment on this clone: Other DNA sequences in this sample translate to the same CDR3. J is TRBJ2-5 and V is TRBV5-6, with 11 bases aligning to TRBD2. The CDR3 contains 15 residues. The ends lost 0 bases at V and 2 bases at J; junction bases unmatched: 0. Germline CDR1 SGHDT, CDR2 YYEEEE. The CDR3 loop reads CASSLGLAGQETQYF. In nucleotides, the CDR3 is TGTGCCAGCAGCTTGGGACTAGCGGGGCAAGAGACCCAGTACTTC.

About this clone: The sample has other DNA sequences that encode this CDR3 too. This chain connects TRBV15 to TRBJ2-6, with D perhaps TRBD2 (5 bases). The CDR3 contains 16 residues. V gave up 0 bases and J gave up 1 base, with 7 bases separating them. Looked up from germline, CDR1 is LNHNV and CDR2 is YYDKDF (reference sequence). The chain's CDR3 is CATSRDSGSGANVLTF. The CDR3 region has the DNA TGTGCCACCAGCAGAGATTCGGGGTCTGGGGCCAACGTCCTGACTTTC.

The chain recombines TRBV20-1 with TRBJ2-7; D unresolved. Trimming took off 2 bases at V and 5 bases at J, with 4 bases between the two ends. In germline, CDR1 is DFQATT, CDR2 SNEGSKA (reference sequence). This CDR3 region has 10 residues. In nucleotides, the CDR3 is TGCAGTGCTAGACTGGACGAGCAGTACTTC. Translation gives CSARLDEQYF.

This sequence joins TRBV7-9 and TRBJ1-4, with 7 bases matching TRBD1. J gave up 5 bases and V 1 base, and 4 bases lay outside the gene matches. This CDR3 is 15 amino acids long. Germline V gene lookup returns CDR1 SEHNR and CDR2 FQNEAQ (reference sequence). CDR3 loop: CASSLVQGPNEKLFF. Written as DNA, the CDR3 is TGTGCCAGCAGCTTAGTACAGGGGCCAAATGAAAAACTGTTTTTT.

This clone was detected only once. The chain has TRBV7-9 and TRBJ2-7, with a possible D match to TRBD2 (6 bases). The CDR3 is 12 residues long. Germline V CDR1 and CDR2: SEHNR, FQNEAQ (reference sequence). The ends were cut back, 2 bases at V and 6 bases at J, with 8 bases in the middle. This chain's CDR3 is CASSLTGSEQYF. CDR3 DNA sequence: TGTGCCAGCAGCTTAACCGGGAGCGAGCAGTACTTC. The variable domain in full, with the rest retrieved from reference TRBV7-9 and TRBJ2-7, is DTGVSQNPRHKITKRGQNVTFRCDPISEHNRLYWYRQTLGQGPEFLTYFQNEAQLEKSRLLSDRFSAERPKGSFSTLEIQRTEQGDSAMYLCASSLTGSEQYFGPGTRLTVT.

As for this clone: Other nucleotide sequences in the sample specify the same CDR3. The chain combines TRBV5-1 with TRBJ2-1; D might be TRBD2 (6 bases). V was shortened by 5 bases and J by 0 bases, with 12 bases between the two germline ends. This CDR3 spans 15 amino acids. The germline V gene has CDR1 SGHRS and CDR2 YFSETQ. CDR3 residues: CASSLDGSSYNEQFF. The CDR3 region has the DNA TGCGCCAGCAGTCTGGACGGGAGCTCCTACAATGAGCAGTTCTTC.

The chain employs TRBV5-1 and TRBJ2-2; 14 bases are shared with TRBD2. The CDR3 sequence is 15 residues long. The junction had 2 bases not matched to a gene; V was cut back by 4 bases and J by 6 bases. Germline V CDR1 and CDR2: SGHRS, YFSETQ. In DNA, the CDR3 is TGCGCCAGCAGCCAGGGACTAGCGGGAGCCGGGGAGCTGTTTTTT. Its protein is CASSQGLAGAGELFF.

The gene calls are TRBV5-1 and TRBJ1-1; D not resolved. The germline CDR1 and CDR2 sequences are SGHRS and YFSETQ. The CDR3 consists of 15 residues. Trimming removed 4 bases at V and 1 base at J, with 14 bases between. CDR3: CASSPLDGSNTEAFF. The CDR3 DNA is TGCGCCAGCAGCCCACTTGATGGGTCGAACACTGAAGCTTTCTTT.

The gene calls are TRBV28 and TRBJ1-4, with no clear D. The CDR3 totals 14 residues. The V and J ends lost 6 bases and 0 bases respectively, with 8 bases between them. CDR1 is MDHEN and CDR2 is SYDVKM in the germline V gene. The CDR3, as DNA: TGTGCCAGCAGGCGCGGGACAACTAATGAAAAACTGTTTTTT. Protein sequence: CASRRGTTNEKLFF. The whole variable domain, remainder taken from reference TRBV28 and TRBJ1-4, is DVKVTQSSRYLVKRTGEKVFLECVQDMDHENMFWYRQDPGLGLRLIYFSYDVKMKEKGDIPEGYSVSREKKERFSLILESASTNQTSMYLCASRRGTTNEKLFFGSGTQLSVL.

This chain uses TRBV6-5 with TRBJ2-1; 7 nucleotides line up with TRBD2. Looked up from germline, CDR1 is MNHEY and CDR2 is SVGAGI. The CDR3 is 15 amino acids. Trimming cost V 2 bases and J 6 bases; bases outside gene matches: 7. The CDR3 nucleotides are TGTGCCAGCAGTTACCAGGCGGGAGCCGGCAATGAGCAGTTCTTC. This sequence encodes CASSYQAGAGNEQFF.

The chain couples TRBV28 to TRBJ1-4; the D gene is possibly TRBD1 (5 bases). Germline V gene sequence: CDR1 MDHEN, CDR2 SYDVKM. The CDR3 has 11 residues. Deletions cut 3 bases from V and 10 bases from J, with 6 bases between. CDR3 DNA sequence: TGTGCCAGCAGTTTTAGGGGAAAACTGTTTTTT. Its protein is CASSFRGKLFF. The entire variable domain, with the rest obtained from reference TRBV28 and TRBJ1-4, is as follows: DVKVTQSSRYLVKRTGEKVFLECVQDMDHENMFWYRQDPGLGLRLIYFSYDVKMKEKGDIPEGYSVSREKKERFSLILESASTNQTSMYLCASSFRGKLFFGSGTQLSVL.

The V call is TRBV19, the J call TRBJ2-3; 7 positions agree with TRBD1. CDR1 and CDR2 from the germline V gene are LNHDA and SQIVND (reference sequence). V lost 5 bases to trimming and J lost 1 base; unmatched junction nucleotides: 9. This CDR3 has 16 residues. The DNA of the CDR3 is TGTGCCAGTAGTTCGACGAGGGGGCAGCGCACAGATACGCAGTATTTT. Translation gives CASSSTRGQRTDTQYF.

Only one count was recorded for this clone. The CDR3 loop is CASSLFGEQYF. CDR3 coding DNA: TGTGCCAGCAGTTTATTTGGCGAGCAGTACTTC. V is TRBV28 and J is TRBJ2-7; D remains ambiguous. The germline V gene encodes CDR1 MDHEN and CDR2 SYDVKM. The CDR3 loop spans 11 amino acids. The V gene lost 1 base and the J gene lost 6 bases, with 4 bases spanning the gap.

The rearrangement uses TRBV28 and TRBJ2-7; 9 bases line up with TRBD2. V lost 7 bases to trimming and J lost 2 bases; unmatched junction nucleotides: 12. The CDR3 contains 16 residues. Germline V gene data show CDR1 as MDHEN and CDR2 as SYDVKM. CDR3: CASTSPGTSIPYEQYF. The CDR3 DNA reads TGTGCCAGCACCAGTCCCGGGACTAGCATTCCCTACGAGCAGTACTTC.

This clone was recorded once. The DNA of the CDR3 is TGTGCCTGGAGTATCGGATCGGCCAAAAACATTCAGTACTTC. Amino acid sequence: CAWSIGSAKNIQYF. The chain recombines TRBV30 with TRBJ2-4; D unresolved. This CDR3 has 14 residues. Germline CDR1 reads GTSNPN; CDR2 reads SVGIG (reference sequence). V was trimmed by 2 bases and J by 1 base, leaving 9 bases between them.

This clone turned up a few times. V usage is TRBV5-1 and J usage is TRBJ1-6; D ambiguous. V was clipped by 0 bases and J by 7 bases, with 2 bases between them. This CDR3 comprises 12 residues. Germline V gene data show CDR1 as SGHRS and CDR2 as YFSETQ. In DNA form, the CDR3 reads TGCGCCAGCAGCTTGGGGAATTCACCCCTCCACTTT. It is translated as CASSLGNSPLHF.

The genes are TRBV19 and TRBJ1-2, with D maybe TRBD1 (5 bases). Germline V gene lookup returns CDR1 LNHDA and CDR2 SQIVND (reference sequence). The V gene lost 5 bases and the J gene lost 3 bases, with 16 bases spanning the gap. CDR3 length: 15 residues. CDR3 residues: CASSFRDHKDYGYTF. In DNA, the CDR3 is TGTGCCAGTAGTTTCCGGGACCATAAAGACTATGGCTACACCTTC.

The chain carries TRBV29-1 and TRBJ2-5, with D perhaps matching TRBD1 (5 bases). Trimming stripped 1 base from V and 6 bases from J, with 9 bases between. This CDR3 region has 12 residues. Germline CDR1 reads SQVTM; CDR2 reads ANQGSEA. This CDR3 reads CSVEGGAKTQYF. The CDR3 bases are TGCAGCGTTGAAGGGGGCGCGAAGACCCAGTACTTC.

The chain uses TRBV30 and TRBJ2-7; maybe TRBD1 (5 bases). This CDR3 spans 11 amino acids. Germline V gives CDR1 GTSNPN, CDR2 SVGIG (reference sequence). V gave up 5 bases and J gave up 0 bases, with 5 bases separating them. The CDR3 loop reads CAWGASYEQYF. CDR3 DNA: TGTGCCTGGGGGGCCTCCTACGAGCAGTACTTC.